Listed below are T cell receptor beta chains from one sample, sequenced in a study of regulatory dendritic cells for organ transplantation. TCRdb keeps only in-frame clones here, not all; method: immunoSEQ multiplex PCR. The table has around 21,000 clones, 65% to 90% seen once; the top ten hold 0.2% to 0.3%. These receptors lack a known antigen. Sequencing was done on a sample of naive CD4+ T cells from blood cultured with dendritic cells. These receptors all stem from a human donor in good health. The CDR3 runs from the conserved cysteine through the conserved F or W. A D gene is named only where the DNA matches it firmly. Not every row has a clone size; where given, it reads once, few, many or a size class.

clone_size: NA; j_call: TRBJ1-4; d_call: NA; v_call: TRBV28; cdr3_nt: TGTGCCAGCAGTTTAGTTGGAACTAATGAAAAGCTGTTTTTT; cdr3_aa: CASSLVGTNEKLFF
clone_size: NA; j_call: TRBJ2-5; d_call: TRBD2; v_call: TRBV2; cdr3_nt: TGTGCCAGCAGTGGAGGCGGGAGAGGAGAGACCCAGTACTTC; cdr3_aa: CASSGGGRGETQYF
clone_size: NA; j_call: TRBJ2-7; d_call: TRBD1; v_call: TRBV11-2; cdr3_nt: TGTGCCAGCAGCTCCCGACAGGGGCTTAACTACGAGCAGTACTTC; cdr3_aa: CASSSRQGLNYEQYF
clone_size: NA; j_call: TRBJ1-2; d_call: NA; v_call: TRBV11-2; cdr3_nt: TGTGCCACCCGGTCCAGGGTGGATGGCTACACCTTC; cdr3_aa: CATRSRVDGYTF
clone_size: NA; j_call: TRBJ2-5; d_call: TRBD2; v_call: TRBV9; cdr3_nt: TGTGCCAGCAGCTCCAGCGGGGGGGTGGAGACCCAGTACTTC; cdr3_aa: CASSSSGGVETQYF
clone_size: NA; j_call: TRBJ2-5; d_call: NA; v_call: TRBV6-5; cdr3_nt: TGTGCCAGCAGCACAAATGGGTGGCGATCCGAGACCCAGTACTTC; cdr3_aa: CASSTNGWRSETQYF
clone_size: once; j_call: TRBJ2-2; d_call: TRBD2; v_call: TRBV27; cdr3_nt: TGTGCCAGCAGTTTAGGACTAGCAGGCACCGGGGAGCTGTTTTTT; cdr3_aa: CASSLGLAGTGELFF
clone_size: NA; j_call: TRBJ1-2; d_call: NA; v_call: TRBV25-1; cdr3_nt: TGTGCCAGCAGTGGGGGACGGCCGGGAGTGGGCTACACCTTC; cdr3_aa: CASSGGRPGVGYTF
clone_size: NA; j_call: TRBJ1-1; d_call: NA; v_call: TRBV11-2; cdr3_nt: TGTGCCAGCAGCTTTTCCAGAAACACTGAAGCTTTCTTT; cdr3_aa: CASSFSRNTEAFF
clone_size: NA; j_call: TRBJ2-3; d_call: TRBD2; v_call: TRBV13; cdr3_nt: TGTGCCAGCAGTTCAAGTTCCTACCTAGCGGGGGTTGTGACAGATACGCAGTATTTT; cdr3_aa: CASSSSSYLAGVVTDTQYF
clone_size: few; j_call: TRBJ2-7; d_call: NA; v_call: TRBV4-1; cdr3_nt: TGCGCCAGCAGCCAAGTTCTAGCGAGCACCTACGAGCAGTACTTC; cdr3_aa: CASSQVLASTYEQYF
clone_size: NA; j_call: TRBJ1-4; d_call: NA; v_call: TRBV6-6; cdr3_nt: TGTGCCAGCAGTTATTACTCTGGGGGCGAAAAACTGTTTTTT; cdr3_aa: CASSYYSGGEKLFF
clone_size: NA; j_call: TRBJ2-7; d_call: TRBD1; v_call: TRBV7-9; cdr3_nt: TGTGCCAGCAGCAACCGGGACAGGTTTTTGGATGAGCAGTACTTC; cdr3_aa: CASSNRDRFLDEQYF
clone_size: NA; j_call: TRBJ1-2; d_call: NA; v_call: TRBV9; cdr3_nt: TGTGCCAGCAGCCCCTACAACGGCGGCTACACCTTC; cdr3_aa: CASSPYNGGYTF